Detailed here is one TCR beta chain. Additional DNA sequences in this sample encode the identical CDR3. This sample is drawn from a study of blood T cell repertoires in COVID-19. Overall study context: Both acute and convalescent COVID-19 samples were obtained from the United States, Italy and Spain. Sample material is recorded as cDNA or gDNA derived from T cells, B-cell-depleted T cells, or PBMCs.

Original analysis: Nucleated cell counts were estimated from reference gene primer amplification. Clones were sequenced by immunoSEQ multiplex PCR, and TCRdb holds only the in-frame ones, with some missing. That table furnishes V, J and clone size, whereas the DNA furnished D and trimming. In the table there are 95,000 to 100,000 clones, around 88% of which are singletons. This CDR3 region has 15 residues. The V and J ends lost 2 bases and 1 base, in that order; junction bases with no gene match: 4. Germline CDR1 SGDLS, CDR2 YYNGEE. This clonotype was obtained from a man older than 75 with acute or convalescent COVID-19. The chain uses TRBV9 and TRBJ2-5, with 8 positions matching TRBD2. Sequencing was performed on peripheral blood. The CDR3 spells CASSVGTSGQETQYF. The CDR3 nucleotides read TGTGCCAGCAGCGTCGGCACTAGCGGCCAAGAGACCCAGTACTTC.